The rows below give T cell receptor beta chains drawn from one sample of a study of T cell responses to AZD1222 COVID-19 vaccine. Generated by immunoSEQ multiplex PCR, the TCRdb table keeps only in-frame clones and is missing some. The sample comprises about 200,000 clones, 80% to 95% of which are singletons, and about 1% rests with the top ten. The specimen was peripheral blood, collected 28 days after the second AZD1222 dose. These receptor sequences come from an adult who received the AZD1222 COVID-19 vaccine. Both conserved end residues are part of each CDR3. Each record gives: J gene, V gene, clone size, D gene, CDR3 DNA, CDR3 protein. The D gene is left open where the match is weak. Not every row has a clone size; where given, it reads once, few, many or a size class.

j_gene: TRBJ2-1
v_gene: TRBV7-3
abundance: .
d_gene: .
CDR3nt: TGTGCCAGCGGCCGGAATCCCAATGAGCAGTTCTTC
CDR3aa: CASGRNPNEQFF

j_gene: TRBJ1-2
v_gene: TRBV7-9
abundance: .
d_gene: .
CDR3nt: TGTGCCAGCAGCTTAAGCGGGGCGCCTCCTGGCTACACCTTC
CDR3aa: CASSLSGAPPGYTF

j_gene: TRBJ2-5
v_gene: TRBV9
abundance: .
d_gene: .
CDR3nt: TGTGCCAGCAGCGTTTCTCAGGGGACCCAAGAGACCCAGTACTTC
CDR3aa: CASSVSQGTQETQYF

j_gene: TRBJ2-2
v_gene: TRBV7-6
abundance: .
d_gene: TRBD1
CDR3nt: TGTGCCAGCAGCTTAGGCGGGACAGGGCTAACCGGGGAGCTGTTTTTT
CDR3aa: CASSLGGTGLTGELFF

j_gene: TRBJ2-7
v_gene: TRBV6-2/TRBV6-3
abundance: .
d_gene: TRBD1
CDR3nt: TGTGCCAGCACCCCTGGGACAGGGGTCGAGCAGTACTTC
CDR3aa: CASTPGTGVEQYF

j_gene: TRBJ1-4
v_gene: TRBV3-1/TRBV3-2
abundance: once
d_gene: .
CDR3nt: TGTGCCAGCAGCCAGGGAGACAGAACTAATGAAAAACTGTTTTTT
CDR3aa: CASSQGDRTNEKLFF

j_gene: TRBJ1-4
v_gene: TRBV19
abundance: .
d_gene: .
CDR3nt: TGTGCCAGTAGTTCTTATGGGGAAAAACTGTTTTTT
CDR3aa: CASSSYGEKLFF

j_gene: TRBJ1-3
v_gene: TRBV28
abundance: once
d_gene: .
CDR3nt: TGTGCCAGCATTACCACGCAGCCAGGAAACACCATATATTTT
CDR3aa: CASITTQPGNTIYF

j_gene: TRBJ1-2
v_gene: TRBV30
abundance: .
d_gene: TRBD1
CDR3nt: TGTGCCTGGGGACAGGGAGGAGGCTACACCTTC
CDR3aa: CAWGQGGGYTF

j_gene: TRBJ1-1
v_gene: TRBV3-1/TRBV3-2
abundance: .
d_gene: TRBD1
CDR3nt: TGTGCCAGCAGCCTAACGGACAGGGCGAACACTGAAGCTTTCTTT
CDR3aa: CASSLTDRANTEAFF

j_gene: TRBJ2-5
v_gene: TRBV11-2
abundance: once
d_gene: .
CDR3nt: TGTGCCAGCAGCTGGACAGTGGAGGAGACCCAGTACTTC
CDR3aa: CASSWTVEETQYF

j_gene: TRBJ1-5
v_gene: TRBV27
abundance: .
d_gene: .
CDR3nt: TGTGCCAGGCGGGTCCTTAGCAATCAGCCCCAGCATTTT
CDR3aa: CARRVLSNQPQHF

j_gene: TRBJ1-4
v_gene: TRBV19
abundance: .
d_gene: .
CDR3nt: TGTGCCAGTAGTCCACGGGACGCAACTAATGAAAAACTGTTTTTT
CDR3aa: CASSPRDATNEKLFF

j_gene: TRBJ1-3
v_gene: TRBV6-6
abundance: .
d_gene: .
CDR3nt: TGTGCCAGCAGAAGACAAACCTCTGGAAACACCATATATTTT
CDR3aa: CASRRQTSGNTIYF

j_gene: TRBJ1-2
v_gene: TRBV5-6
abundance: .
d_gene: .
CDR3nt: TGTGCCAGCAGCTTGGAGGCGAGGGCGTCGGGCTACACCTTC
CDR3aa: CASSLEARASGYTF

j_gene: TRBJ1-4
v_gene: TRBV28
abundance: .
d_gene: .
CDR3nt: TGTGCCAGCAGGACCGGGGGCCAAAATGAAAAACTGTTTTTT
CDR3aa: CASRTGGQNEKLFF

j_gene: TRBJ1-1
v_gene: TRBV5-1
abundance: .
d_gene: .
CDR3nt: TGCGCCAGCAGCTTGAACCAGGGGATGAACACTGAAGCTTTCTTT
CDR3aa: CASSLNQGMNTEAFF

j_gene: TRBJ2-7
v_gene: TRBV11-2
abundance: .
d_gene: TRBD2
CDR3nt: TGTGCCAGCAGCAGAGAGCGGGGACGCTACGAGCAGTACTTC
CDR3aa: CASSRERGRYEQYF

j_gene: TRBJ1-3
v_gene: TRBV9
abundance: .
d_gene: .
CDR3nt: TGTGCCAGCAGCCCCACTCGGGAGGCACCCGGAAACACCATATATTTT
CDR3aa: CASSPTREAPGNTIYF

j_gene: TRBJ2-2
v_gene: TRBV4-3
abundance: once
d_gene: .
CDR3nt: TGCGCCAGCAGCCAAGTCCAAAGGGCCGCGAACACCGGGGAGCTGTTTTTT
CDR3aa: CASSQVQRAANTGELFF

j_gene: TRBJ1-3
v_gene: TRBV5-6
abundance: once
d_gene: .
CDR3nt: TGTGCCAGCAGCTTGGGGGGGCAGCTCTCTGGAAACACCATATATTTT
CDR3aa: CASSLGGQLSGNTIYF

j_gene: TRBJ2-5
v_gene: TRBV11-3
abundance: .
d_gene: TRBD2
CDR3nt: TGTGCCAGCAGCTTCGCTCCCCGAGCGGGGGGGGAAGGGGAGACCCAGTACTTC
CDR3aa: CASSFAPRAGGEGETQYF

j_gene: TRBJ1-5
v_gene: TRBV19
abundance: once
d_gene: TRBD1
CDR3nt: TGTGCCAGTAGTGGGACAGGGGCGGGTCAGCCCCAGCATTTT
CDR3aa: CASSGTGAGQPQHF

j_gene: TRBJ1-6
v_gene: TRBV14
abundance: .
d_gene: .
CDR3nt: TGTGCCAGCAGCCAAGATCTATCCCCCACACCCCTCCACTTT
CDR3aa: CASSQDLSPTPLHF

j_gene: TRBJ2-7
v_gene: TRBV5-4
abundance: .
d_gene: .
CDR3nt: TGTGCCAGCAGCTTGGGACAGTCCTTCGACTACGAGCAGTACTTC
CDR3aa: CASSLGQSFDYEQYF

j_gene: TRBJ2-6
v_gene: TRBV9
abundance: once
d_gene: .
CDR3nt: TGTGCCAGCAGCAGCGACGGGATCTTTGGGGCCAACGTCCTGACTTTC
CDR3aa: CASSSDGIFGANVLTF

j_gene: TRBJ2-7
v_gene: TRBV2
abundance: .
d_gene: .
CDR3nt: TGTGCCAGCTCACGGGATAACTACGAGCAGTACTTC
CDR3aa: CASSRDNYEQYF

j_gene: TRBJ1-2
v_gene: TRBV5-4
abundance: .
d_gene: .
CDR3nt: TGTGCCAGCAGCTTAGAAACAGGGAACGGCTACACCTTC
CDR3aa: CASSLETGNGYTF

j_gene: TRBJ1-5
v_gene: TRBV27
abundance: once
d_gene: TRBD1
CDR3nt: TGTGCCAGCAGTTCCGGGACAGGTATTTTTCAGCCCCAGCATTTT
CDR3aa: CASSSGTGIFQPQHF

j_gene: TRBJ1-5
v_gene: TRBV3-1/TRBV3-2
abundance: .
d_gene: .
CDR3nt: TGTGCCAGCAGCCAACATTCAATTGGGGGGGATTTT
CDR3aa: CASSQHSIGGDF

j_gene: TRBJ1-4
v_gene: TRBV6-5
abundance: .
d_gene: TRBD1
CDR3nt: TGTGCCAGCAGTTCCCGGACAGGGGAAGAAAAACTGTTTTTT
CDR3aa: CASSSRTGEEKLFF

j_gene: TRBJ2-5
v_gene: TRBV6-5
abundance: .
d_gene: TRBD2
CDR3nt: TGTGCCAGCACCCCTCAAGCGGGAGCGCAAGAGACCCAGTACTTC
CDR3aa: CASTPQAGAQETQYF

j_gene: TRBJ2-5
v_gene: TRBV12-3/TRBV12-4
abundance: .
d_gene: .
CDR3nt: TGTGCCAGCAGTTTAAACGGGGCGTCCCAGTACTTC
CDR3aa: CASSLNGASQYF

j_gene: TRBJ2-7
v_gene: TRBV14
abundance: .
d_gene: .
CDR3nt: TGTGCCAGCAGCCAAAGCTACGAGCAGTACTTC
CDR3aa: CASSQSYEQYF

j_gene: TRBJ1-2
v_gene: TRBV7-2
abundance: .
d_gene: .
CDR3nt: TGTGCCAGCAGCTTAGAACAGATTTATGGCTACACCTTC
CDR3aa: CASSLEQIYGYTF

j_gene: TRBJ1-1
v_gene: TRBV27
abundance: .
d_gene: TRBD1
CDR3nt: TGTGCCAGCAGTTTATTCGGGACAGATAACACTGAAGCTTTCTTT
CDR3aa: CASSLFGTDNTEAFF

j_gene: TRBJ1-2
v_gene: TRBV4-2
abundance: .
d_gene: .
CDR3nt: TGTGCCAGCAGCCAGGATGGACAGACTAACTATGGCTACACCTTC
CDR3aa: CASSQDGQTNYGYTF

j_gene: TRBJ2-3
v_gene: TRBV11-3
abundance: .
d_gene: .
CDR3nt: TGTGCCAGCAGCTTAGGCAGGAGCACAGATACGCAGTATTTT
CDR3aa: CASSLGRSTDTQYF

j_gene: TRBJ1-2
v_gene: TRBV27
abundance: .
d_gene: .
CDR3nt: TGTGCCAGCAGTTTATCGAGTACGTTCTCTGGCTACACCTTC
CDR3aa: CASSLSSTFSGYTF

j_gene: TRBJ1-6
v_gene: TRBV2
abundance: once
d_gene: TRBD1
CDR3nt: TGTGCCAGCAACTCGGGACAGGGAGGGGACTATAATTCACCCCTCCACTTT
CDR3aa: CASNSGQGGDYNSPLHF

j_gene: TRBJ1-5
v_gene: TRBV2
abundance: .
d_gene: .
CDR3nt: TGTGCCAGCAGGTTGGGAACGGGCAACAGAAATCAGCCCCAGCATTTT
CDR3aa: CASRLGTGNRNQPQHF

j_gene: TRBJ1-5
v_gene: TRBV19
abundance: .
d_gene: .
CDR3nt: TGTGCCAGTAGTTTGGTCAGGGTGTCCAATCAGCCCCAGCATTTT
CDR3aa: CASSLVRVSNQPQHF

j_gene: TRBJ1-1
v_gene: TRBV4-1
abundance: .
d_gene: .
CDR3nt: TGCGCCAGCAGCCAAGTAGGTTTAGGGACTGAAGCTTTCTTT
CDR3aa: CASSQVGLGTEAFF

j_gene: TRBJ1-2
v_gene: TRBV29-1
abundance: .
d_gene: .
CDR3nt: TGCAGCGTGGGAGAAGCTTATGGCTACACCTTC
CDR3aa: CSVGEAYGYTF

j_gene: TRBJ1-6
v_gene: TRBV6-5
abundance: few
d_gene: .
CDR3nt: TGTGCCAGCAGTTACCGGGGTACTGATTCACCCCTCCACTTT
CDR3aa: CASSYRGTDSPLHF

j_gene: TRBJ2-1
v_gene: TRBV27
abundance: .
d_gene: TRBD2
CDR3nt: TGTGCCAGCAGACATAGCGGGGGGGATTACAATGAGCAGTTCTTC
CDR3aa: CASRHSGGDYNEQFF

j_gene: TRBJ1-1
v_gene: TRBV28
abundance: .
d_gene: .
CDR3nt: TGTGCCAGCAGTTCAGGGGAGGACACTGAAGCTTTCTTT
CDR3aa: CASSSGEDTEAFF

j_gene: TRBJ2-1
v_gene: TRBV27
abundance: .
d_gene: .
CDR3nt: TGTGCCAGCAGTTTAGCAGCGACCAATGAGCAGTTCTTC
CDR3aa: CASSLAATNEQFF

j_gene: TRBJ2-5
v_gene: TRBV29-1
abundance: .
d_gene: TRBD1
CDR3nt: TGCAGCACCGGACAGGGCCAAGAGACCCAGTACTTC
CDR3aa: CSTGQGQETQYF

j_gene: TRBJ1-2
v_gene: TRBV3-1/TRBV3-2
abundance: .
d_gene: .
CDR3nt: TGTGCCAGCAGCCGCGAAGGCTATGGCTACACCTTC
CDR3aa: CASSREGYGYTF

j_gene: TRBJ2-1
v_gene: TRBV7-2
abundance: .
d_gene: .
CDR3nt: TGTGCCAGCAGCTTAGGTATAGGGGGGGCTATTTACAATGAGCAGTTCTTC
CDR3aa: CASSLGIGGAIYNEQFF

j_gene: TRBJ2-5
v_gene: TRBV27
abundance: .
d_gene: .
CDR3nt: TGTGCCAGCAGTTTACTGGCAGGGGAAGAGACCCAGTACTTC
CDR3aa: CASSLLAGEETQYF

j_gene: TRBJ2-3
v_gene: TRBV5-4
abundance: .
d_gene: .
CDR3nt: TGTGCCAGCAGCTTGGTCCCGAGCTCGACGAGCACAGATACGCAGTATTTT
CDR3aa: CASSLVPSSTSTDTQYF

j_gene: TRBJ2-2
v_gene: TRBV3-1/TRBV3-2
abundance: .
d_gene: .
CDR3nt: TGTGCCAGCAGCACCCTCAACACCGGGGAGCTGTTTTTT
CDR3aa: CASSTLNTGELFF